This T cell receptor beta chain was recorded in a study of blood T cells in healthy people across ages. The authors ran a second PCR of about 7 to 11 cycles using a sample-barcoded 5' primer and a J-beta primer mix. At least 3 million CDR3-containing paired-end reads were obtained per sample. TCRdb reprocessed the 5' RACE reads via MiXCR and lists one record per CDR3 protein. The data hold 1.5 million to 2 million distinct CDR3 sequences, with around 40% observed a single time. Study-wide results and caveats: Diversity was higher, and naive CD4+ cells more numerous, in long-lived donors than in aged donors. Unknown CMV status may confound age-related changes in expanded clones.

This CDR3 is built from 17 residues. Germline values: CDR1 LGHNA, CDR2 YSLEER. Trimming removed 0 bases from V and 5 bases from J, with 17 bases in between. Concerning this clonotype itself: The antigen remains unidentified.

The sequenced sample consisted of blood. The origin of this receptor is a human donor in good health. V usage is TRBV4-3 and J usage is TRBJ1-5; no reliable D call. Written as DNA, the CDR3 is TGCGCCAGCAGCCAAGATGTAGTTGGGGAGGTCCATCAGCCCCAGCATTTT. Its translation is CASSQDVVGEVHQPQHF.